A selection of T cell receptor beta chains follows, all from one sample in a study of blood T cell repertoires in COVID-19. Generated by immunoSEQ multiplex PCR, the TCRdb table keeps only in-frame clones and is missing some. The sample lists about 140,000 clones, less than 80% occurring once. The sample taken for sequencing was peripheral blood. The receptor source for this set is a woman at least 80 years old with active or convalescent COVID-19. Each CDR3 is given with its conserved first and last residue. Fields, in order: clone size, V gene, D gene, J gene, CDR3 DNA, CDR3 protein. The D gene is left open where the match is weak. Rows may omit the clone size; those that give it use once, few, many or a size class.

abundance: once
v_gene: TRBV27
d_gene: TRBD2
j_gene: TRBJ2-5
CDR3nt: TGTGCCAGCAGTTTTCGGCGGGGGGGGAAAGAGACCCAGTACTTC
CDR3aa: CASSFRRGGKETQYF

abundance: .
v_gene: TRBV3-1/TRBV3-2
d_gene: .
j_gene: TRBJ1-2
CDR3nt: TGTGCCAGCAGCGCGGGATATGGCTACACCTTC
CDR3aa: CASSAGYGYTF

abundance: .
v_gene: TRBV7-8
d_gene: TRBD1
j_gene: TRBJ2-7
CDR3nt: TGTGCCAGCAGAAAGGACAGGGTCTACGAGCAGTACTTC
CDR3aa: CASRKDRVYEQYF

abundance: few
v_gene: TRBV10-1
d_gene: .
j_gene: TRBJ1-2
CDR3nt: TGCGCCAGCAGTGAGAAAAGGGGGTGTCTCTATGGCTACACCTTC
CDR3aa: CASSEKRGCLYGYTF

abundance: .
v_gene: TRBV28
d_gene: .
j_gene: TRBJ2-2
CDR3nt: TGTGCCAGCAGTTTCCTAGCCACCGGGGAGCTGTTTTTT
CDR3aa: CASSFLATGELFF

abundance: .
v_gene: TRBV5-6
d_gene: .
j_gene: TRBJ1-1
CDR3nt: TGTGCCAGCAGTGTGAGGAAGGTTGAAGCTTTCTTT
CDR3aa: CASSVRKVEAFF

abundance: .
v_gene: TRBV30
d_gene: TRBD1
j_gene: TRBJ1-1
CDR3nt: TGTGCCTGGAGTCCCGGGACAGTTGAAGCTTTCTTT
CDR3aa: CAWSPGTVEAFF

abundance: few
v_gene: TRBV25-1
d_gene: .
j_gene: TRBJ1-6
CDR3nt: TGTGCCAGCAGTGAACAGGTTTCCTATAATTCACCCCTCCACTTT
CDR3aa: CASSEQVSYNSPLHF

abundance: .
v_gene: TRBV7-9
d_gene: TRBD2
j_gene: TRBJ2-7
CDR3nt: TGTGCCAGCAGCTTCTTAGAGGGACTAGCGGGGGTCTACGAGCAGTACTTC
CDR3aa: CASSFLEGLAGVYEQYF

abundance: once
v_gene: TRBV19
d_gene: .
j_gene: TRBJ1-5
CDR3nt: TGTGCCTCCCAGGCCACTAGCAATCAGCCCCAGCATTTT
CDR3aa: CASQATSNQPQHF

abundance: .
v_gene: TRBV7-2
d_gene: TRBD1
j_gene: TRBJ1-5
CDR3nt: TGTGCCAGCAGCACCAGACAGGGAGGTCAGCCCCAGCATTTT
CDR3aa: CASSTRQGGQPQHF

abundance: many
v_gene: TRBV16
d_gene: .
j_gene: TRBJ2-2
CDR3nt: TGTGCCAGCAGCCACTCACAGGGCTCCGGGGAGCTGTTTTTT
CDR3aa: CASSHSQGSGELFF

abundance: once
v_gene: TRBV6-5
d_gene: .
j_gene: TRBJ2-5
CDR3nt: TGTGCCAGCGACGCCACCGGACAGCTAGAGACCCAGTACTTC
CDR3aa: CASDATGQLETQYF

abundance: once
v_gene: TRBV6-6
d_gene: TRBD1
j_gene: TRBJ1-2
CDR3nt: TGTGCCAGCAGTTTAGCTCCGGGACAGGGATATGGCTACACCTTC
CDR3aa: CASSLAPGQGYGYTF

abundance: few
v_gene: TRBV12-3/TRBV12-4
d_gene: TRBD1
j_gene: TRBJ1-5
CDR3nt: TGTGCCAGCAGTTTTACAGGGGGTCGGCCCCAGCATTTT
CDR3aa: CASSFTGGRPQHF

abundance: .
v_gene: TRBV24-1
d_gene: TRBD2
j_gene: TRBJ2-5
CDR3nt: TGTGCCACCAGCGGGGGGGGGACCCCGGAGACCCAGTACTTC
CDR3aa: CATSGGGTPETQYF

abundance: .
v_gene: TRBV12-5
d_gene: TRBD2
j_gene: TRBJ2-1
CDR3nt: TGTGCTAGTGGCACTACTAGCGGGGATGAGCAGTTCTTC
CDR3aa: CASGTTSGDEQFF

abundance: .
v_gene: TRBV6-2/TRBV6-3
d_gene: .
j_gene: TRBJ1-5
CDR3nt: TGTGCCAGCAGTTACCGTCTAAAAGGGGGCAATCAGCCCCAGCATTTT
CDR3aa: CASSYRLKGGNQPQHF